This T cell receptor beta chain stems from a study of tumor-infiltrating lymphocytes in primary liver carcinoma. Study at large: Those enrolled were patients of both sexes, who were aged 30 to 69 years. Study-wide results and caveats: The use of bulk unsorted samples meant that CD4+ and CD8+ repertoires were not compared.

The ends were cut back, 1 base at V and 3 bases at J, with 11 bases in the middle. This CDR3 region has 15 residues. Germline lookup yields CDR1 MGHRA and CDR2 YSYEKL. The blood RNA (from unsorted whole blood) was obtained, and germline DNA was also extracted. Turning to this clonotype: Its specificity is unknown.

From around 500 ng total RNA, TCR beta cDNA was generated with a primer in the constant region. It was through three nested multiplex PCR rounds of slightly modified ARM-PCR that TCR beta libraries arose. Both of the initial two PCR rounds ran for around 10 cycles and employed TRBV1-TRBV30 forward primers alongside a C-beta reverse primer. TCRdb used MiXCR to reprocess the multiplex PCR reads, holding one entry per CDR3 protein. There are some 190,000 distinct CDR3 sequences in the sample; around 60% occur only once, and less than 75% lies in the top ten. The clonotype originates from a man aged 35 to 55 with primary liver carcinoma and hepatitis B virus infection. Sequencing was performed on peripheral blood. The V gene is TRBV4-1, the J gene TRBJ2-3; D may be TRBD2 (5 bases). The DNA of the CDR3 is TGCGCCAGCAGCCAAGGTCCGGACTTAACAGATACGCAGTATTTT. This encodes CASSQGPDLTDTQYF.